These 5 T cell receptor beta chains came from one sample sequenced in a study of blood T cell repertoires in COVID-19. Generated by immunoSEQ multiplex PCR, the TCRdb table keeps only in-frame clones and is missing some. Here the sample spans about 210,000 clones, about 87% being singletons. The source material was PBMCs or T cells enriched from blood (not recorded which). Receptors were obtained from a man between 18 and 29 years old with acute COVID-19.

This clone came up once. V is TRBV11-3 and J is TRBJ1-3; TRBD1 is a possible D gene (6 bases). Germline V gene data show CDR1 as SGHNT and CDR2 as YENEEA. This CDR3 is 15 amino acids long. Trimming pared 2 bases from V and 4 bases from J, leaving 12 bases between. The CDR3 region has the DNA TGTGCCAGCAGCTTATCGGGGGGCTGCGGAAACACCATATATTTT. The encoded protein is CASSLSGGCGNTIYF.

This chain joins TRBV7-9 and TRBJ2-3; TRBD1 matches 10 bases. The CDR3 has 13 residues. Per germline, CDR1 SEHNR and CDR2 FQNEAQ (reference sequence). V shed 8 bases and J 5 bases; nucleotides not matched to a gene: 4. CDR3 sequence reads: CASDRGQQDTQYF. The CDR3, as DNA: TGTGCCAGCGACAGGGGGCAACAAGATACGCAGTATTTT.

V gene TRBV2 combines with J gene TRBJ1-2; 9 bases align to TRBD1. Trimming removed 6 bases from V and 3 bases from J; junction bases left unmatched: 5. This CDR3 has 14 amino acids. CDR1 is SNHLY and CDR2 is FYNNEI in the germline V gene. DNA for the CDR3: TGTGCCAGCAGCCAACAGGGGGCTGACTATGGCTACACCTTC. This sequence encodes CASSQQGADYGYTF. Supplemented by reference TRBV2 and TRBJ1-2, the full variable domain reads EPEVTQTPSHQVTQMGQEVILRCVPISNHLYFYWYRQILGQKVEFLVSFYNNEISEKSEIFDDQFSVERPDGSNFTLKIRSTKLEDSAMYFCASSQQGADYGYTFGSGTRLTVV.

A single count supports this clone. The chain combines TRBV7-2 with TRBJ1-1; 8 positions match TRBD1. The CDR3 runs to 12 residues. The J segment lost 8 bases and the V segment lost 5 bases, leaving 4 bases of the junction unmatched. Germline loops: CDR1 SGHTA, CDR2 FQGNSA. The CDR3 region has the DNA TGTGCCAGCAGCCCAGGGGGCGCGGAAGCTTTCTTT. Encoded protein: CASSPGGAEAFF.

The rearrangement uses TRBV11-2 and TRBJ1-1; TRBD1 aligns across 7 bases. CDR1 and CDR2 (germline): SGHAT, FQNNGV. This CDR3 is 14 amino acids long. V was pared by 3 bases and J by 2 bases, with 3 bases of the junction left unmatched. As DNA, the CDR3 is TGTGCCAGCAGCTTTGGACAGGAAAACACTGAAGCTTTCTTT. It encodes CASSFGQENTEAFF.